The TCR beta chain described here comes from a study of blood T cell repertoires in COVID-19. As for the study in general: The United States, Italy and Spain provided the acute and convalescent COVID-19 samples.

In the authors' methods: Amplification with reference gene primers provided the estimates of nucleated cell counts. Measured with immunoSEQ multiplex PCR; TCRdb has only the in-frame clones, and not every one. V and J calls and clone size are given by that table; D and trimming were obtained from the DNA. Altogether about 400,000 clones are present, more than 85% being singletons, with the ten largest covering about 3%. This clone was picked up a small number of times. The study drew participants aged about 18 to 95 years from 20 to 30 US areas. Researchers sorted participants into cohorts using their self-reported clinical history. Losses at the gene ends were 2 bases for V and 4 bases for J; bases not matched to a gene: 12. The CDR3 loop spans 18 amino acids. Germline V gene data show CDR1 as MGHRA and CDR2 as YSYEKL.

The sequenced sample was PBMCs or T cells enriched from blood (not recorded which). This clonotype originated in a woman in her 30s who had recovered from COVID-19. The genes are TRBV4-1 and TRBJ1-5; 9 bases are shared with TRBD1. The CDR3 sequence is CASSQQDPGTGRNQPQHF. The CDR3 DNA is TGCGCCAGCAGCCAACAGGACCCCGGGACAGGGAGAAATCAGCCCCAGCATTTT.